Listed here are 7 T cell receptor beta chains from one sample, sequenced in a study of ipilimumab plus nivolumab after autologous stem cell transplantation. Clones were sequenced by immunoSEQ multiplex PCR, and TCRdb holds only the in-frame ones, with some missing. The data contain approximately 80,000 clones, 83% of them seen just once; the ten biggest clones take up approximately 2.2%. This material consisted of PBMCs, taken in a trial of ipilimumab plus nivolumab as post-transplant consolidation. The receptors shown here come from a male donor with diffuse large B-cell lymphoma.

The count of this clone is one. This chain joins TRBV19 and TRBJ1-2; weak D call: TRBD1 (5 bases). This CDR3 is 15 amino acids long. Germline V gene sequence: CDR1 LNHDA, CDR2 SQIVND (reference sequence). The V and J ends lost 1 base and 4 bases respectively, with 13 bases between them. The DNA for the CDR3 is TGTGCCAGTAGTATAGCTGGTAGGGACCCCTATGGCTACACCTTC. Its protein is CASSIAGRDPYGYTF.

The CDR3 spells CASSQLAEETQYF. CDR3 DNA sequence: TGTGCCAGCAGCCAACTAGCGGAAGAGACCCAGTACTTC. The V call is TRBV7-2, the J call TRBJ2-5; 8 nucleotides line up with TRBD2. Germline CDR1 and CDR2: SGHTA and FQGNSA. V shed 5 bases and J 3 bases; nucleotides not matched to a gene: 2. The CDR3 is 13 residues long.

This chain links TRBV7-2 with TRBJ2-1; 12 positions match TRBD2. CDR3 length: 17 residues. Per the germline V gene, CDR1 is SGHTA and CDR2 is FQGNSA. V trimming: 5 bases; J trimming: 4 bases; junction bases outside the gene matches: 9. The CDR3 DNA reads as TGTGCCAGCAGCAGCTCCTCTAGCGGGGGGGAGTACAATGAGCAGTTCTTC. It translates to CASSSSSSGGEYNEQFF.

The J gene is TRBJ2-5, the V gene TRBV19; TRBD1 might be the D (6 bases). With 4 bases removed from V and 5 bases from J, the gap between germline ends came to 14 bases. The length of the CDR3 is 14 residues. CDR1 LNHDA and CDR2 SQIVND come from the germline V gene (reference sequence). CDR3 nucleotides: TGTGCCAGTAGTAACCCAGGGGTCCTGGAGACCCAGTACTTC. It codes for CASSNPGVLETQYF.

The chain joins TRBV2 to TRBJ2-1, with unresolved D. The ends were cut back, 1 base at V and 9 bases at J, with 19 bases in the middle. The CDR3 runs 16 residues. Germline CDR1 SNHLY, CDR2 FYNNEI. CDR3 in amino acids: CASSEDRVRVTSEQFF. The CDR3 DNA sequence: TGTGCCAGCAGTGAAGACCGAGTCCGGGTTACTTCTGAGCAGTTCTTC.

The CDR3 reads CASSESLWEKTQYF. DNA for the CDR3: TGCGCCAGCAGTGAGTCGCTTTGGGAAAAGACCCAGTACTTC. This chain joins TRBV10-1 and TRBJ2-5; D is unclear. Germline CDR1 is WNHNN and CDR2 is SYGVQD (reference sequence). V shed 0 bases and J shed 6 bases, with 11 bases lying between them. The CDR3 loop spans 14 amino acids.

The rearrangement joins TRBV10-3 to TRBJ1-6; D gene unclear. CDR1 and CDR2 (germline): ENHRY, SYGVKD. This CDR3 has 13 residues. The V and J ends lost 1 base and 14 bases respectively, with 12 bases between them. The CDR3: CAISEFLDGSLHF. The CDR3 bases are TGTGCCATCAGTGAGTTCTTGGACGGATCCCTCCACTTT.